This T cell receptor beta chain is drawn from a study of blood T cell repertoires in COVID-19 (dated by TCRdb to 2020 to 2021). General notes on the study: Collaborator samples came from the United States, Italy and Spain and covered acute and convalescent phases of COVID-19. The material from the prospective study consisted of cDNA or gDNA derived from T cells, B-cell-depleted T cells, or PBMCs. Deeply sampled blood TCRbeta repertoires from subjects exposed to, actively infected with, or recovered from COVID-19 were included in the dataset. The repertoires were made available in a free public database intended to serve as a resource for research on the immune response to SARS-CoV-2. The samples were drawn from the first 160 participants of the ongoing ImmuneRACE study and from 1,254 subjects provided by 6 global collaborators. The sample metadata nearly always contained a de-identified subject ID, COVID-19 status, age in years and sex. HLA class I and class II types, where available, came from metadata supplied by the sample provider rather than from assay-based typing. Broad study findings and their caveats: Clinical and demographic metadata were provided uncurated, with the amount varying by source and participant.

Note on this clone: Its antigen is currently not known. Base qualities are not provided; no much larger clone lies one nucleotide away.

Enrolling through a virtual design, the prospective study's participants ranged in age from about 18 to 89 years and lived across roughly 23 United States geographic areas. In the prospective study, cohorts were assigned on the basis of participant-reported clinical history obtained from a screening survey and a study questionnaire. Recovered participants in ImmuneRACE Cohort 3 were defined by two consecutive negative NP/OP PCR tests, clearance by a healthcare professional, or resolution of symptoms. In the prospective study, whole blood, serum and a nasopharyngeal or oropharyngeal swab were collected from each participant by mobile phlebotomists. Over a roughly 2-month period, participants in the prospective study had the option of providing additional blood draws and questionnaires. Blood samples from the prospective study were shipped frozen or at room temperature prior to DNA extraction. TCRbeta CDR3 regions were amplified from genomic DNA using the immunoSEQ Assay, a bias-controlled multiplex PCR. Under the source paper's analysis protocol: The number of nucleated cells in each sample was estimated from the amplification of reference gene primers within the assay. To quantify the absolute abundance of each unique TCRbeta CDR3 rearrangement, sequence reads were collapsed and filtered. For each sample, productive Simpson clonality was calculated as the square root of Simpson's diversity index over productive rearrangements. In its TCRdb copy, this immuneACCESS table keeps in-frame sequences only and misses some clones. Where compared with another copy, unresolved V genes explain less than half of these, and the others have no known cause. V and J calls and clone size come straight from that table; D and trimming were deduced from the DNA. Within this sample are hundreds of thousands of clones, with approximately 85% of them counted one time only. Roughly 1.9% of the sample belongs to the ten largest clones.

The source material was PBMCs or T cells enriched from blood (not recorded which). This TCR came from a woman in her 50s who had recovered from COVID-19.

The sequence in DNA is TGTGCCAGCAGGACCCCGGCTAGCTCCTACGAGCAGTACTTC. This gives the protein CASRTPASSYEQYF. This receptor chain uses TRBV28 and TRBJ2-7; no D gene is confidently identified. V loses 6 bases of germline sequence and J loses 0 bases, and the interval between the two ends is 12 bases. CDR1 and CDR2, per the germline V gene, are MDHEN and SYDVKM. CDR3 length: 14 amino acids, cysteine to phenylalanine. Only CDR3 DNA remains: 42 bases, in frame from the first base. Full variable domain (CDR3 extended with the reference TRBV28 and TRBJ2-7 proteins): DVKVTQSSRYLVKRTGEKVFLECVQDMDHENMFWYRQDPGLGLRLIYFSYDVKMKEKGDIPEGYSVSREKKERFSLILESASTNQTSMYLCASRTPASSYEQYFGPGTRLTVT.